These T cell receptor beta chains were read from a single sample in a study of control samples from healthy donors and cancer patients. The data were produced by immunoSEQ multiplex PCR, yet TCRdb's version contains in-frame clones alone and is incomplete. The profile covers some 130,000 clones, with about nine tenths appearing a single time and about 2.2% taken by the ten largest. The sample taken for sequencing was blood. The origin of the receptors is a woman in her forties or fifties in good health. CDR3s include the opening cysteine and the closing phenylalanine or tryptophan. The D gene is left open where the match is weak. The size of a clone is reported for some rows only, either as once, few or many, or as a class for expanded clones.

>TRBJ2-1|-|TRBV14|-
CASSQLEGHYNEQFF
TGTGCCAGCAGCCAATTGGAGGGCCACTACAATGAGCAGTTCTTC
>TRBJ1-4|-|TRBV5-1|-
CASSFGQSEKLFF
TGCGCCAGCAGCTTTGGACAGAGTGAAAAACTGTTTTTT
>TRBJ2-7|-|TRBV27|once
CASSLSPTGSYEQYF
TGTGCCAGCAGTTTATCGCCGACTGGGTCCTACGAGCAGTACTTC
>TRBJ2-5|TRBD2|TRBV28|-
CASSSVAGGVETQYF
TGTGCCAGCAGTTCGGTAGCGGGAGGTGTAGAGACCCAGTACTTC
>TRBJ1-1|-|TRBV21-1|-
CASSKNARVSFF
TGTGCCAGCAGCAAAAATGCTCGTGTTTCTTTCTTT
>TRBJ1-4|-|TRBV5-1|-
CASRRSTNEKLFF
TGCGCCAGCAGACGGTCAACTAATGAAAAACTGTTTTTT
>TRBJ2-7|-|TRBV5-5|-
CASSPDSHSYEQYF
TGTGCCAGCAGCCCGGACTCACACTCCTACGAGCAGTACTTC
>TRBJ1-2|-|TRBV5-4|once
CASSFPDSPYGYTF
TGTGCCAGCAGCTTTCCGGACAGTCCCTATGGCTACACCTTC
>TRBJ1-6|-|TRBV14|-
CASSHDTTNSPLHF
TGTGCCAGCAGCCACGACACAACCAATTCACCCCTCCACTTT
>TRBJ1-5|-|TRBV3-1/TRBV3-2|-
CASSQQGQEIGKPQHF
TGTGCCAGCAGCCAACAGGGACAAGAGATTGGTAAGCCCCAGCATTTT
>TRBJ1-4|TRBD1|TRBV6-2/TRBV6-3|-
CASSYTPGQGSTNEKLFF
TGTGCCAGCAGTTACACCCCCGGACAGGGGTCGACTAATGAAAAACTGTTTTTT
>TRBJ2-2|-|TRBV5-1|-
CASSLDRAVGELFF
TGCGCCAGCAGCTTGGACAGGGCTGTCGGGGAGCTGTTTTTT
>TRBJ1-5|TRBD1|TRBV7-2|-
CASGGQVNQPQHF
TGTGCCAGCGGAGGACAGGTCAATCAGCCCCAGCATTTT
>TRBJ1-2|TRBD1|TRBV6-5|once
CASRDQGVPGYTF
TGTGCCAGCAGAGACCAGGGGGTCCCTGGCTACACCTTC
>TRBJ2-5|TRBD2|TRBV10-2|-
CASSGLVEQETQYF
TGCGCCAGCAGCGGACTAGTGGAACAAGAGACCCAGTACTTC
>TRBJ2-7|TRBD1|TRBV11-2|-
CASSPRDRGEQYF
TGTGCCAGCAGCCCACGGGACAGGGGCGAGCAGTACTTC
>TRBJ2-7|-|TRBV28|-
CASSKGGPYEQYF
TGTGCCAGCAGTAAGGGCGGACCCTACGAGCAGTACTTC
>TRBJ1-5|-|TRBV14|-
CASSQTGFNQPQHF
TGTGCCAGCAGCCAAACAGGGTTCAATCAGCCCCAGCATTTT
>TRBJ2-5|TRBD2|TRBV3-1/TRBV3-2|-
CASSRLAKETQYF
TGTGCCAGCAGCCGACTAGCAAAAGAGACCCAGTACTTC
>TRBJ2-2|-|TRBV2|-
CASSVRVAGELFF
TGTGCCAGCAGTGTACGGGTGGCCGGGGAGCTGTTTTTT
>TRBJ2-1|TRBD2|TRBV6-5|-
CASNLGGYNEQFF
TGTGCCAGCAACCTGGGGGGGTACAATGAGCAGTTCTTC
>TRBJ2-2|TRBD1|TRBV6-5|-
CASRRGTGFTGELFF
TGTGCCAGCAGACGAGGGACAGGGTTCACCGGGGAGCTGTTTTTT
>TRBJ2-2|TRBD1|TRBV5-1|-
CACRDRGTGELFF
TGCGCCTGCCGGGACAGGGGGACCGGGGAGCTGTTTTTT